This T cell receptor beta chain was sequenced during a study of OX40 agonist ivuxolimab in advanced cancers. Method: immunoSEQ multiplex PCR; TCRdb's copy keeps in-frame clones and lacks some. The repertoire includes roughly 57,000 clones, 75% to 90% of them detected once, and more than 15% sits in the top ten. This clone was seen repeatedly, ten times or more. Germline-derived CDR1 and CDR2 are SGHNT and YENEEA. Trimming removed 8 bases from V and 3 bases from J, with 13 bases in between. The CDR3 totals 13 residues. Blood specimens came from baseline, cycle 4 day 1, and cycle 7 day 1. The rearrangement joins TRBV11-3 to TRBJ2-5, with TRBD1 as a possible D gene (6 bases). The sample here was CD4+ or CD8+ T cells sorted from blood, taken in a trial of the OX40 agonist ivuxolimab. The TCR sequence derives from an adult with an advanced solid tumor such as melanoma, head and neck, liver or kidney cancer. CDR3 sequence reads: CASSVAGEETQYF. The CDR3 DNA reads TGTGCCAGCTCGGTGGCAGGGGAAGAGACCCAGTACTTC.